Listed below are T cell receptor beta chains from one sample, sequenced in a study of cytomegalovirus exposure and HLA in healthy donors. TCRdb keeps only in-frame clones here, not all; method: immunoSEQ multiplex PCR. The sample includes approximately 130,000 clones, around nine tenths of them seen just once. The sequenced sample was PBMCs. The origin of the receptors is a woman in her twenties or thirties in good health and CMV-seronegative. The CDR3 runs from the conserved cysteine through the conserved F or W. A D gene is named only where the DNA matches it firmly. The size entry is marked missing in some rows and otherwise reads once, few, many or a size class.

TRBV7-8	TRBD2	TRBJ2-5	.	CASSVGSAGGKETQYF	TGTGCCAGCAGCGTCGGGTCGGCGGGAGGGAAAGAGACCCAGTACTTC
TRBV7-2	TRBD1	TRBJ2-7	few	CASSFGQGPYEQYF	TGTGCCAGCAGTTTTGGACAGGGCCCCTACGAGCAGTACTTC
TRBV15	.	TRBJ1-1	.	CATSRDLGSNTEAFF	TGTGCCACCAGCAGAGATCTGGGCTCGAACACTGAAGCTTTCTTT
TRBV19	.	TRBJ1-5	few	CASSIWTVNQPQHF	TGTGCCAGTAGTATTTGGACAGTTAATCAGCCCCAGCATTTT
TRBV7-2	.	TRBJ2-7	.	CASSPTSYEQYF	TGTGCCAGCAGCCCGACTAGCTACGAGCAGTACTTC
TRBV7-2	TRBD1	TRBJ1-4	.	CASSQTRDSWNEKLFF	TGTGCCAGCAGCCAGACCCGGGACAGTTGGAATGAAAAACTGTTTTTT
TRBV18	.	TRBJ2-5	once	CASSRGQETQYF	TGTGCCAGCTCAAGGGGTCAAGAGACCCAGTACTTC
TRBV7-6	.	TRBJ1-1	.	CASSGVGRSEAFF	TGTGCCAGCAGCGGAGTCGGGAGGAGCGAAGCTTTCTTT
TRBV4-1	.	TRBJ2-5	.	CASSQDRASAETQYF	TGCGCCAGCAGCCAAGATAGGGCTAGCGCAGAGACCCAGTACTTC
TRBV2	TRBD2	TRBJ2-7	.	CASSPTTSWGGIYEQYF	TGTGCCAGCAGTCCCACCACTTCTTGGGGGGGGATCTACGAGCAGTACTTC
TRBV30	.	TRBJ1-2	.	CAWSAPGGANYGYTF	TGTGCCTGGAGTGCCCCTGGAGGCGCTAACTATGGCTACACCTTC
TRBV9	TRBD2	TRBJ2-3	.	CASSVVASGNTDTQYF	TGTGCCAGCAGCGTAGTGGCTAGCGGGAATACAGATACGCAGTATTTT
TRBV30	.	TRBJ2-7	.	CAWTPTGNHEQYF	TGTGCCTGGACTCCAACAGGGAATCACGAGCAGTACTTC
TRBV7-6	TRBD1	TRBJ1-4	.	CASSLGQGRTEKLFF	TGTGCCAGCAGCTTAGGACAGGGGAGAACTGAAAAACTGTTTTTT
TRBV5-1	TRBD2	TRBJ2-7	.	CASSKLAGVEYEQYF	TGCGCCAGCAGCAAACTAGCGGGAGTCGAGTACGAGCAGTACTTC
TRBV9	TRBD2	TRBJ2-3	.	CASSVALGLAGEDTQYF	TGTGCCAGCAGCGTAGCCCTGGGACTAGCGGGAGAGGATACGCAGTATTTT
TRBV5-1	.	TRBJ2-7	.	CASSLLYENEQYF	TGCGCCAGCAGCTTGTTATATGAGAACGAGCAGTACTTC
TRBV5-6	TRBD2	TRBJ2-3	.	CASSFGLSGGTDTQYF	TGTGCCAGCAGCTTCGGATTGAGCGGGGGCACAGATACGCAGTATTTT
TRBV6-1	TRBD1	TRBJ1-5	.	CASTDRLSQPQHF	TGTGCCAGTACGGACAGGTTGTCTCAGCCCCAGCATTTT
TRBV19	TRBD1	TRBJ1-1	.	CASTVSQGAVNTEAFF	TGTGCCAGTACCGTATCACAGGGGGCGGTGAACACTGAAGCTTTCTTT
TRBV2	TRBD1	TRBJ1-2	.	CASSSTGEYLGSGYTF	TGTGCCAGCAGCTCGACAGGGGAATATTTGGGAAGTGGCTACACCTTC
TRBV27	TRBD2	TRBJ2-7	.	CASRGLGGYEQYF	TGTGCCAGCAGGGGACTAGGAGGCTACGAGCAGTACTTC
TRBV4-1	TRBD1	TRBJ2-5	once	CASSHGTGWGETQYF	TGCGCCAGCAGCCACGGGACAGGGTGGGGAGAGACCCAGTACTTC
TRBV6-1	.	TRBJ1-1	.	CASRQGVGQEAFF	TGTGCCAGCAGGCAAGGGGTGGGGCAAGAAGCTTTCTTT
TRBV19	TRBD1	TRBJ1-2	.	CASMGQGLDGYTF	TGTGCCAGTATGGGACAGGGGTTGGATGGCTACACCTTC
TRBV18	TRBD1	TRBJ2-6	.	CASSFRRTGGSGANVLTF	TGTGCCAGCTCCTTCAGGCGGACAGGGGGCTCTGGGGCCAACGTCCTGACTTTC
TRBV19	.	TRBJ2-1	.	CASSITRALSSYNEQFF	TGTGCCAGTAGTATAACCAGGGCTCTCTCTTCATACAATGAGCAGTTCTTC
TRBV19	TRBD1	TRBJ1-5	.	CASTGGYQPQHF	TGTGCCAGCACAGGGGGCTATCAGCCCCAGCATTTT
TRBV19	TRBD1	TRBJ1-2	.	CASTSRQGNYGYTF	TGTGCCAGTACCTCCCGACAGGGAAACTATGGCTACACCTTC